These T cell receptor beta chains were read from a single sample in a study of blood T cell repertoires in COVID-19. The assay was immunoSEQ multiplex PCR, and TCRdb's table has in-frame clones only and misses some. The sample lists hundreds of thousands of clones, about 88% seen once, with approximately 4% in the top ten. The specimen was PBMCs or T cells enriched from blood (not recorded which). These receptors originate from a man aged 30-40 years with acute COVID-19. Each CDR3 is given with its conserved first and last residue. The D gene is left open where the match is weak. Size is omitted from some rows. Given values are once, few, many or a class for expanded clones.

D gene	V gene	clone size	J gene	CDR3 DNA	CDR3 protein
TRBD1	TRBV10-1	.	TRBJ1-2	TGCGCCAGCAGCTCAGGACAGGGGGTAACCTATGGCTACACCTTC	CASSSGQGVTYGYTF
.	TRBV10-3	.	TRBJ2-1	TGTGCCATCAGTGAGTCAAAGGGAGGTGAGCAGTTCTTC	CAISESKGGEQFF
TRBD1	TRBV18	once	TRBJ1-3	TGTGCCAGCTCACCGCTCAACCGACAGGGGACTACTGGAAACACCATATATTTT	CASSPLNRQGTTGNTIYF
TRBD2	TRBV4-3	.	TRBJ2-1	TGCGCCAGCAGCCAATCCGGGACTACCGGTGAGCAGTTCTTC	CASSQSGTTGEQFF
TRBD1	TRBV14	once	TRBJ2-3	TGTGCCAGCAGCCGGGGACAGGCCTCTAGCACAGATACGCAGTATTTT	CASSRGQASSTDTQYF
.	TRBV6-4	.	TRBJ1-1	TGTGCCAGCAGCCCAGGGCGGCGAAACACTGAAGCTTTCTTT	CASSPGRRNTEAFF
.	TRBV28	.	TRBJ1-4	TGTGCCAGCAGCGGGGACACCGGACGTGAAAAACTGTTTTTT	CASSGDTGREKLFF
.	TRBV5-1	.	TRBJ1-2	TGCGCCAGCAGCTTGGGTCAGTCGGGGGGCTACACCTTC	CASSLGQSGGYTF
TRBD1	TRBV15	.	TRBJ2-1	TGTGCCACCAGCAGATCCGGGACAGGGGACAATGAGCAGTTCTTC	CATSRSGTGDNEQFF
.	TRBV11-3	once	TRBJ2-1	TGTGCCAGCAGCTTATTAGATTGGCGGGCAGACAATGAGCAGTTCTTC	CASSLLDWRADNEQFF
.	TRBV7-9	.	TRBJ2-5	TGTGCCAGCAGCTTAGGGCAGGGCCCAGAGACCCAGTACTTC	CASSLGQGPETQYF
.	TRBV19	many	TRBJ2-2	TGTGCCAGTAGCGGTGGGCTTAAAACCGGGGAGCTGTTTTTT	CASSGGLKTGELFF
.	TRBV25-1	few	TRBJ2-1	TGTGCCAGCAGTGATCCTCCCGCAGGGGCTACCTACAATGAGCAGTTCTTC	CASSDPPAGATYNEQFF
.	TRBV19	.	TRBJ1-5	TGTGCCAGTAGAGAGGGCTTTTATAGCAATCAGCCCCAGCATTTT	CASREGFYSNQPQHF
TRBD1	TRBV5-1	few	TRBJ2-5	TGCGCCAGCAGCTTGGCAGGGGGTGGAGTAGAGACCCAGTACTTC	CASSLAGGGVETQYF
TRBD1	TRBV5-1	.	TRBJ2-2	TGCGCCAGCAGCCTCCGGACAGGCGACAACGGGGAGCTGTTTTTT	CASSLRTGDNGELFF
TRBD2	TRBV7-9	.	TRBJ2-3	TGTGCCAGCAGCCTCGACGAGCGGGGGAGCACAGATACGCAGTATTTT	CASSLDERGSTDTQYF
.	TRBV7-8	.	TRBJ1-6	TGTGCCAGCAGTCTCAGACAGAGCTCCTATAATTCACCCCTCCACTTT	CASSLRQSSYNSPLHF
.	TRBV19	.	TRBJ1-1	TGTGCCAGTAGCCCAGTGACAGCTTTAACTGAAGCTTTCTTT	CASSPVTALTEAFF
TRBD1	TRBV14	.	TRBJ1-1	TGTGCCAGCAGCCAAGGGGCAGGGGGGTACGCTTTCTTT	CASSQGAGGYAFF
TRBD1	TRBV9	.	TRBJ2-2	TGTGCCAGCGAAGGACAGGGGGCTAAGGCCGGGGAGCTGTTTTTT	CASEGQGAKAGELFF
.	TRBV5-1	.	TRBJ2-3	TGCGCCAGCAGCTGGACAACCTATACAGATACGCAGTATTTT	CASSWTTYTDTQYF
.	TRBV24-1	.	TRBJ1-2	TGTGCCACCAGTGATCGCCACCCGGCCCAGGATGGCTACACCTTC	CATSDRHPAQDGYTF
TRBD2	TRBV28	.	TRBJ2-4	TGTGCCAGCAGTTTAGGGGGGGTTAGAGTAGCCAAAAACATTCAGTACTTC	CASSLGGVRVAKNIQYF
.	TRBV6-1	.	TRBJ1-5	TGTGCCAGCAGTGAAGGGGCGTCTTCTCAGCCCCAGCATTTT	CASSEGASSQPQHF
.	TRBV19	.	TRBJ2-2	TGTGCCAGTAGTATAGACCCTCGCGGGTGGGGAGCTCGGGGGGAGCTGTTTTTT	CASSIDPRGWGARGELFF
TRBD1	TRBV12-3/TRBV12-4	.	TRBJ2-1	TGTGCCAGCACCCCTTCAGGGGGAAATGAGCAGTTCTTC	CASTPSGGNEQFF
.	TRBV19	.	TRBJ1-5	TGTGCCAGTAGTTTGGAAACAGTGGATCAGCCCCAGCATTTT	CASSLETVDQPQHF
.	TRBV6-6	.	TRBJ1-3	TGTGCCAGCAGTTACCGTGGCAGTCGCTCTGGAAACACCATATATTTT	CASSYRGSRSGNTIYF
TRBD1	TRBV9	.	TRBJ2-3	TGTGCCAGCACAGGGGGCAGCACAGATACGCAGTATTTT	CASTGGSTDTQYF
.	TRBV27	.	TRBJ1-1	TGTGCCAGCAGTTTACGCAGGAACACTGAAGCTTTCTTT	CASSLRRNTEAFF
.	TRBV3-1/TRBV3-2	.	TRBJ1-3	TGTGCCAGCAGCCAACCCACAGGTACGCCTGGAAACACCATATATTTT	CASSQPTGTPGNTIYF
.	TRBV4-1	.	TRBJ1-2	TGCGCCAGCAGCCAAAATTCTCCGGGCTATGGCTACACCTTC	CASSQNSPGYGYTF
.	TRBV27	few	TRBJ1-6	TGTGCCAGCAGTTTATCCAGGGTTATCGGTTCACCCCTCCACTTT	CASSLSRVIGSPLHF
.	TRBV9	.	TRBJ1-5	TGTGCCAGCAGCGTATCTGAGGGTTACAATCAGCCCCAGCATTTT	CASSVSEGYNQPQHF
.	TRBV5-4	.	TRBJ1-2	TGTGCCAGCAATGGGAGGGGCAGCTATGGCTACACCTTC	CASNGRGSYGYTF
.	TRBV7-9	.	TRBJ1-2	TGTGCCAGCAGCAAGGCGGAAGGCTACACCTTC	CASSKAEGYTF
.	TRBV6-5	once	TRBJ1-2	TGTGCCAGCAGTTACGACAGAGCCAACTATGGCTACACCTTC	CASSYDRANYGYTF
.	TRBV6-4	.	TRBJ1-5	TGTGCCAGCAGTGCGACTCTTTCGGCGCAGCCCCAGCATTTT	CASSATLSAQPQHF
.	TRBV7-6	.	TRBJ1-5	TGTGCCAGCAGCTCGCGGAGGGGGGGGGATCAGCCCCAGCATTTT	CASSSRRGGDQPQHF
.	TRBV6-6	.	TRBJ1-4	TGTGCCAGCGAGGACAGACCTAATGAAAAACTGTTTTTT	CASEDRPNEKLFF
.	TRBV29-1	.	TRBJ2-3	TGCAGCGTTGAAGATCCGGTGGATACGCAGTATTTT	CSVEDPVDTQYF
.	TRBV10-2	.	TRBJ1-5	TGCGCCAGCAGGGCCAATAGCAATCAGCCCCAGCATTTT	CASRANSNQPQHF
TRBD2	TRBV19	.	TRBJ2-2	TGTGCCAGTAGTTTAACTAGCGGGAGAAGCGAGGTTACCGGGGAGCTGTTTTTT	CASSLTSGRSEVTGELFF